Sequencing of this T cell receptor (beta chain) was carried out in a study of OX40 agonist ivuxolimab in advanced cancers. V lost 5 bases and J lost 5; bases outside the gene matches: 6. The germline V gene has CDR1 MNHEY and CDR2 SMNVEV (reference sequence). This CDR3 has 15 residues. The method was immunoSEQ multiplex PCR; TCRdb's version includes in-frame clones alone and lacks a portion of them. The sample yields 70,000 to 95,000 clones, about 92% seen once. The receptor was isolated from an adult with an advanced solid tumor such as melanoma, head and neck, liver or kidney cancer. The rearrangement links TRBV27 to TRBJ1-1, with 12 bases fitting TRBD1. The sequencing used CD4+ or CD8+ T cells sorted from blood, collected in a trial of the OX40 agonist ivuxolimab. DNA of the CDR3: TGTGCCAGCAGTGCCCGGGACAGGGGGCTTACTGAAGCTTTCTTT. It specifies CASSARDRGLTEAFF.